The 30 T cell receptor beta chains presented below share a single source sample, sequenced in a study of CD8 T cells in ankylosing spondylitis (dated by TCRdb to about 2017). The receptor library was made with 5' RACE. Sequenced using an Illumina HiSeq 2500. TCRdb trimmed public reads at Q25 via fastp, called clones via MiXCR and kept in-frame beta chains. Records with the same CDR3 protein are collapsed into one entry carrying the most frequent genes and DNA. In all, the sample holds about 150,000 distinct CDR3 sequences, and around 42% of those were seen once. About 15% of the sample is held by the ten biggest clonotypes. Material: synovial fluid, either unsorted or a sorted T cell fraction (not recorded which). The source of these receptors is a male donor with ankylosing spondylitis.

This clonotype appeared a single time. The chain recombines TRBV2 with TRBJ2-7; 8 nucleotides agree with TRBD1. CDR3 length: 14 residues. The trim removed 7 bases at V and 0 bases at J, leaving 5 bases unmatched. From germline, CDR1 is SNHLY and CDR2 FYNNEI. This CDR3 is CASIRDRSSYEQYF. CDR3 bases: TGTGCCAGCATTCGGGACAGGAGCTCCTACGAGCAGTACTTC.

The rearrangement joins TRBV27 to TRBJ2-1; D may be TRBD1 (6 bases). Looked up from germline, CDR1 is MNHEY and CDR2 is SMNVEV (reference sequence). The CDR3 is made up of 14 amino acids. Trimming shortened V by 3 bases and J by 4 bases, and 10 bases separated the two germline ends. The CDR3 region is CASSFIGTYNEQFF. Here the CDR3 DNA reads TGTGCCAGCAGTTTTATCGGGACATACAATGAGCAGTTCTTC.

The chain is built from TRBV12-3 or TRBV12-4 and TRBJ2-7; D tentatively reads TRBD1 or TRBD2 (5 bases each). CDR3 length: 13 residues. V lost 7 bases and J lost 1, with 11 bases in between. CDR3 sequence (DNA): TGTGCCAGCACTTGGGGACCGTCCTACGAGCAGTACTTC. Amino acids: CASTWGPSYEQYF.

In this sample, this clonotype turned up a few times. This rearrangement joins TRBV28 to TRBJ2-1; no clear D gene. The germline V gene has CDR1 MDHEN and CDR2 SYDVKM. The germline V and J ends were trimmed by 3 bases and 1 base, with 10 bases remaining between them. This CDR3 contains 15 residues. This CDR3 reads CASSLYWRSYNEQFF. CDR3 nucleotide sequence: TGTGCCAGCAGTTTGTACTGGCGTTCCTACAATGAGCAGTTCTTC.

This clonotype has more than one count but fewer than ten. The chain carries TRBV12-3 or TRBV12-4 and TRBJ1-2, with no clear D. V gave up 7 bases and J gave up 1 base, with 19 bases separating them. The CDR3 covers 16 residues. The chain's CDR3 is CASTLRPPRNNYGYTF. DNA of the CDR3: TGTGCCAGCACCCTGCGGCCGCCTAGGAATAACTATGGCTACACCTTC.

This clonotype has only a few counts. This sequence joins TRBV7-9 and TRBJ1-2, with TRBD1 as a possible D gene (6 bases). V was shortened by 0 bases and J by 6 bases, with 14 bases between the two germline ends. This CDR3 contains 15 residues. Germline V gives CDR1 SEHNR, CDR2 FQNEAQ (reference sequence). This CDR3 is CASSLALTGSDGYTF. In DNA, the CDR3 is TGTGCCAGCAGCTTAGCGCTAACAGGGAGTGATGGCTACACCTTC.

J is TRBJ2-7 and V is TRBV10-2; unclear D gene. The CDR3 spans 13 residues. V was pared by 5 bases and J by 1 base, with 9 bases between. The V gene's germline CDR1 is WSHSY and CDR2 SAAADI. This chain's CDR3 is CASSLEGSYEQYF. DNA of the CDR3: TGCGCCAGCAGTCTGGAAGGGTCCTACGAGCAGTACTTC.

This clonotype appeared once. DNA for the CDR3: TGTGCCTGGAGTCATATATCAGGAAAGATGAACACTGAAGCTTTCTTT. Translation: CAWSHISGKMNTEAFF. The V and J genes are TRBV30 and TRBJ1-1; D unresolved. Germline CDR1 and CDR2: GTSNPN and SVGIG (reference sequence). The CDR3 runs 16 residues. Trimming cost V 2 bases and J 0 bases, with 16 bases left between them.

The rearrangement uses TRBV13 and TRBJ1-5; the D gene is possibly TRBD1 (6 bases). The germline V gene encodes CDR1 PRHDT and CDR2 FYEKMQ (reference sequence). This CDR3 contains 18 residues. V lost 4 bases to trimming and J lost 0 bases, with 19 bases between them. DNA for the CDR3: TGTGCCAGCAGCTCCAGAAAGGGGGGACACGGTAGCAATCAGCCCCAGCATTTT. Amino acids: CASSSRKGGHGSNQPQHF.

Written as DNA, the CDR3 is TGTGCCAGCACCAAGAGAGCGGGAGGGGTCTACAATGAGCAGTTCTTC. Its translation: CASTKRAGGVYNEQFF. V is TRBV5-6 and J is TRBJ2-1, with TRBD2 matching over 10 bases. The CDR3 consists of 16 residues. The junction had 9 bases not matched to a gene; V was cut back by 6 bases and J by 3 bases. Germline V gene sequence: CDR1 SGHDT, CDR2 YYEEEE.

This clonotype was seen repeatedly, ten times or more. The chain carries TRBV6-2 or TRBV6-3 and TRBJ2-7, with D unresolved. Trimming took off 0 bases at V and 1 base at J, with 7 bases between the two ends. The length of the CDR3 is 14 residues. The germline CDR1 and CDR2 sequences are MNHEY and SVGEGT. The CDR3 region is CASSYSGQSYEQYF. Written as DNA, the CDR3 is TGTGCCAGCAGTTACTCTGGGCAGTCCTACGAGCAGTACTTC.

This clonotype was seen many times. The chain carries TRBV28 and TRBJ1-6; 7 bases are a match to TRBD1. The CDR3 length is 16 residues. J lost 3 bases, V lost 4 bases, and 6 bases had no gene match. Germline CDR1 and CDR2: MDHEN and SYDVKM. The CDR3 DNA sequence: TGTGCCAGCAGTTCCCAGGGGGATTTCTATAATTCACCCCTCCACTTT. It translates to CASSSQGDFYNSPLHF.

This clonotype showed up just a few times. The CDR3 sequence is CASSLPGYYPYEQYF. For the CDR3, the DNA is TGCGCCAGCAGCTTACCAGGGTATTATCCCTACGAGCAGTACTTC. The V call is TRBV5-1, the J call TRBJ2-7; D is possibly TRBD1 (5 bases). V was shortened by 2 bases and J by 2 bases, with 14 bases between the two germline ends. The CDR3 consists of 15 residues. In germline, CDR1 is SGHRS, CDR2 YFSETQ.

The chain carries TRBV15 and TRBJ2-1, with a possible D match to TRBD2 (6 bases). V was trimmed by 5 bases and J by 0 bases, leaving 17 bases between them. Germline lookup yields CDR1 LNHNV and CDR2 YYDKDF (reference sequence). The CDR3 consists of 17 residues. This CDR3 is CATSPSFGSGSYNEQFF. CDR3 coding DNA: TGTGCCACCAGCCCATCGTTTGGTAGCGGCTCCTACAATGAGCAGTTCTTC. Complete variable domain (other parts from reference TRBV15 and TRBJ2-1): DAMVIQNPRYQVTQFGKPVTLSCSQTLNHNVMYWYQQKSSQAPKLLFHYYDKDFNNEADTPDNFQSRRPNTSFCFLDIRSPGLGDTAMYLCATSPSFGSGSYNEQFFGPGTRLTVL.

The sample holds one count of this clonotype. The chain couples TRBV10-2 to TRBJ1-1; a weak D match, TRBD1 (5 bases). This CDR3 is 13 amino acids long. CDR1 and CDR2 (germline): WSHSY, SAAADI. V lost 6 bases and J 10 bases, leaving 18 bases between the germline ends. CDR3 nucleotides: TGCGCCAGCAGGCGACCATTCGGTAGGGGAGCTTTCTTT. Its protein product is CASRRPFGRGAFF.

J is TRBJ2-5 and V is TRBV4-1, with 7 bases aligning to TRBD2. The trim removed 3 bases at V and 0 bases at J, leaving 10 bases unmatched. Per germline, CDR1 MGHRA and CDR2 YSYEKL. The CDR3 is 17 residues long. The CDR3 spells CASSQDLAEPYQETQYF. As DNA, the CDR3 is TGCGCCAGCAGCCAGGATCTAGCGGAACCTTACCAAGAGACCCAGTACTTC.

The rearrangement uses TRBV4-1 and TRBJ1-1; D is uncertain. The germline CDR1 and CDR2 sequences are MGHRA and YSYEKL. The germline V and J ends were trimmed by 8 bases and 0 bases, with 16 bases remaining between them. The CDR3 length is 15 residues. DNA of the CDR3: TGCGCCAGCTCTATACTAGGGAGAGTGAACACTGAAGCTTTCTTT. Protein product: CASSILGRVNTEAFF.

This clonotype appeared a few times. This rearrangement joins TRBV6-1 to TRBJ1-2; 8 nucleotides line up with TRBD1. The germline V gene encodes CDR1 MNHNS and CDR2 SASEGT. The J segment lost 4 bases and the V segment lost 6 bases, leaving 7 bases of the junction unmatched. There are 14 residues in the CDR3. CDR3 region: CASSEGQEFYGYTF. CDR3 coding DNA: TGTGCCAGCAGCGAGGGACAGGAGTTCTATGGCTACACCTTC.

V gene TRBV24-1 combines with J gene TRBJ2-3, with D perhaps matching TRBD2 (6 bases). Germline loops: CDR1 KGHDR, CDR2 SFDVKD. CDR3 length equals 16 residues. V was shortened by 0 bases and J by 2 bases, with 11 bases between the two germline ends. In DNA form, the CDR3 reads TGTGCCACCAGTGATTTGGGTGCGGGAACCACAGATACGCAGTATTTT. Translation gives CATSDLGAGTTDTQYF.

This chain links TRBV7-9 with TRBJ2-7; TRBD1 matches at 8 bases. This CDR3 has 13 amino acids. The ends lost 5 bases at V and 3 bases at J; junction bases unmatched: 3. CDR1 and CDR2 (germline): SEHNR, FQNEAQ (reference sequence). CDR3 bases: TGTGCCAGCAGCCGCAGGGGGCTCTACGAGCAGTACTTC. This encodes CASSRRGLYEQYF. The entire variable domain, with the rest obtained from reference TRBV7-9 and TRBJ2-7, is as follows: DTGVSQNPRHKITKRGQNVTFRCDPISEHNRLYWYRQTLGQGPEFLTYFQNEAQLEKSRLLSDRFSAERPKGSFSTLEIQRTEQGDSAMYLCASSRRGLYEQYFGPGTRLTVT.

This chain joins TRBV11-1 and TRBJ2-1; 8 bases match TRBD1. The CDR3 covers 15 residues. V lost 1 base, J lost 4 bases, and 3 bases stayed unmatched. Germline V gives CDR1 SGHAT, CDR2 FQDESV (reference sequence). Here the CDR3 DNA reads TGTGCCAGCAGCTTAGGCGGGACAGGTTACAATGAGCAGTTCTTC. It translates to CASSLGGTGYNEQFF. The full variable domain, in which reference TRBV11-1 and TRBJ2-1 provide the parts outside the CDR3, is EAEVAQSPRYKITEKSQAVAFWCDPISGHATLYWYRQILGQGPELLVQFQDESVVDDSQLPKDRFSAERLKGVDSTLKIQPAELGDSAMYLCASSLGGTGYNEQFFGPGTRLTVL.

This clonotype has more than one count but fewer than ten. V and J are TRBV12-3 or TRBV12-4 and TRBJ2-7; D is perhaps TRBD2 (6 bases). Trimming removed 6 bases from V and 3 bases from J, with 9 bases in between. The CDR3 is 12 residues long. CDR3 region: CASSRGIYEQYF. The CDR3, as DNA: TGTGCCAGCAGCCGGGGGATCTACGAGCAGTACTTC.

The gene calls are TRBV6-5 and TRBJ1-1, with a tentative D call TRBD1 (6 bases). V was shortened by 0 bases and J by 1 base, with 9 bases between the two germline ends. Germline V gene lookup returns CDR1 MNHEY and CDR2 SVGAGI. This CDR3 region has 15 residues. The CDR3 DNA reads as TGTGCCAGCAGTTACTCGGACAGCCCGAACACTGAAGCTTTCTTT. This translates into CASSYSDSPNTEAFF.

This clonotype was seen repeatedly, ten times or more. This chain uses TRBV7-8 with TRBJ2-3, with D perhaps matching TRBD2 (5 bases). Per the germline V gene, CDR1 is SGHVS and CDR2 is FQNEAQ. This CDR3 region has 13 residues. V was trimmed by 5 bases and J by 7 bases, leaving 13 bases between them. The CDR3 bases are TGTGCCAGCAGCCTGGGGAGCGGTTATACGCAGTATTTT. This encodes CASSLGSGYTQYF.

This clonotype was counted a few times. The V gene is TRBV4-2, the J gene TRBJ2-7; 10 bases line up with TRBD2. CDR3 length equals 15 residues. Germline CDR1 is LGHNA and CDR2 is YNFKEQ. The trim removed 4 bases at V and 4 bases at J, leaving 7 bases unmatched. CDR3 DNA sequence: TGTGCCAGCAGCCTTACGAGCGGGGGGGATTACGAGCAGTACTTC. Protein product: CASSLTSGGDYEQYF.

This clonotype was found many times. The V and J genes are TRBV29-1 and TRBJ2-5; 8 positions match TRBD2. This CDR3 region has 13 residues. Trimming at V came to 7 bases and at J to 5 bases, leaving 9 bases not matched to a gene. Germline V gives CDR1 SQVTM, CDR2 ANQGSEA. The CDR3: CSARSGSGETQYF. Written as DNA, the CDR3 is TGCAGCGCCAGAAGCGGGAGTGGTGAGACCCAGTACTTC.

The chain combines TRBV20-1 with TRBJ2-7, with 9 bases aligning to TRBD1. CDR3 length equals 14 residues. The germline CDR1 and CDR2 sequences are DFQATT and SNEGSKA (reference sequence). V dropped 4 bases and J dropped 0; count of bases not matched to a gene: 4. The CDR3 spells CSATDRGYSYEQYF. The CDR3 DNA reads TGCAGTGCTACGGACAGGGGTTACTCCTACGAGCAGTACTTC.

The chain is built from TRBV18 and TRBJ2-1, with 13 bases identical to TRBD2. J gave up 7 bases and V 3 bases, and 3 bases lay outside the gene matches. The CDR3 has 15 amino acids. CDR1 KGHSH and CDR2 LQKENI come from the germline V gene. As DNA, the CDR3 is TGTGCCAGCTCACCCAAGACTAGCGGGAGGAATGAGCAGTTCTTC. This translates into CASSPKTSGRNEQFF.

The V and J genes are TRBV27 and TRBJ1-1, with D unresolved. The CDR3 loop spans 14 amino acids. V gave up 2 bases and J gave up 4 bases, with 11 bases separating them. Germline V gives CDR1 MNHEY, CDR2 SMNVEV (reference sequence). Written as DNA, the CDR3 is TGTGCCAGCAGTTTACAGCAGATGGGCACTGAAGCTTTCTTT. As protein: CASSLQQMGTEAFF.

This rearrangement joins TRBV28 to TRBJ2-2; 8 bases align to TRBD2. In germline, CDR1 is MDHEN, CDR2 SYDVKM. This CDR3 is built from 14 residues. Losses at the gene ends were 9 bases for V and 7 bases for J; bases not matched to a gene: 10. Here the CDR3 reads CASGSGGAVGELFF. DNA of the CDR3: TGTGCCAGTGGGTCGGGGGGGGCCGTCGGGGAGCTGTTTTTT.